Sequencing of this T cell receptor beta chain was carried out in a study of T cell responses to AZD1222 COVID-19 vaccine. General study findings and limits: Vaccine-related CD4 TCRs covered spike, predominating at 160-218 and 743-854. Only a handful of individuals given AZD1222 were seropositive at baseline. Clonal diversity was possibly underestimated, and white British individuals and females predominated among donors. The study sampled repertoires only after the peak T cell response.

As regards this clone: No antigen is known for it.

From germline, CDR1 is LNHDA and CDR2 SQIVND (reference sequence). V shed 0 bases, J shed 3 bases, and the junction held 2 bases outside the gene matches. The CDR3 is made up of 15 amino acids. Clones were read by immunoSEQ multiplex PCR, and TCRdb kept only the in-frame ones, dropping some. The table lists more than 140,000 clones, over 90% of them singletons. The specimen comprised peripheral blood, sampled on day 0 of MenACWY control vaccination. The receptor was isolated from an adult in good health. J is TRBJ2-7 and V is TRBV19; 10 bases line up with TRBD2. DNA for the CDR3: TGTGCCAGTAGTATAGACGGACTAGCGGTCTACGAGCAGTACTTC. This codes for CASSIDGLAVYEQYF.